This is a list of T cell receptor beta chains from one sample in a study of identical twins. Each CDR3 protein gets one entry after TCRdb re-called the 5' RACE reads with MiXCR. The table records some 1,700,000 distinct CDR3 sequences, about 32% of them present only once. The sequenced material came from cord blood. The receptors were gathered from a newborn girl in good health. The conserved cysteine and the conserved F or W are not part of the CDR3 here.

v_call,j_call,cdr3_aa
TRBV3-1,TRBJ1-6,ASSQVVQGSSPLH
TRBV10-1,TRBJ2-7,ASKDNSYNEQY
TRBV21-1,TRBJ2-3,ASSKARGSTDTQY
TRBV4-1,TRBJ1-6,ASSQGGQSYNSPLH
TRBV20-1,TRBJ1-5,SARGALLSNQPQH
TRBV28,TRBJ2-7,ASSTPGQAIYEQY
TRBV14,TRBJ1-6,ASSQDRLNSPLH
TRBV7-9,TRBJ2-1,ASSLVWRDPNNEQF
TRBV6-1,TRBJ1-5,ASSDVHSYSNQPQH
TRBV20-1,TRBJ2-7,SAPRLAGTYEQY
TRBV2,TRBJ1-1,ASRVGSLNTEAF
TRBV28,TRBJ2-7,ASSLAGGADYEQY
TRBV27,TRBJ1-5,ASRITGTRDSNQPQH
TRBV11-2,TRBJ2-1,ASSGTASNEQF
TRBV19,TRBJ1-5,ASRRWTGDNQPQH
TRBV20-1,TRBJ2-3,SASGSQTDTQY
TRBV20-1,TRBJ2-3,SARVGQDTQY
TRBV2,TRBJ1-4,ASYKNSAPPNEKLF
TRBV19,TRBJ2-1,ASSMTGGHYNEQF
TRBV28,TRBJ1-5,ASSFDRGLRGSNQPQH
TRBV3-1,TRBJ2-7,ASSLHGRSYEQY
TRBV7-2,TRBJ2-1,ASRAGASYNEQF